This is a list of T cell receptor beta chains from one sample in a study of T cell responses to AZD1222 COVID-19 vaccine. TCRdb keeps only in-frame clones here, not all; method: immunoSEQ multiplex PCR. Of roughly 170,000 clones in the sample, 90% to 95% were seen once. The sequencing used peripheral blood, collected on day 0 of AZD1222 vaccination. The receptor source for this set is an adult in good health. CDR3s include the opening cysteine and the closing phenylalanine or tryptophan. Fields, in order: J gene, V gene, CDR3 protein.

TRBJ2-6	TRBV19	CASSIDPPGAWANVLTF
TRBJ2-3	TRBV7-9	CASSLGQFTDTQYF
TRBJ2-7	TRBV5-1	CASSTGTDIFYEQYF
TRBJ2-4	TRBV30	CAGTGGRAENIQYF
TRBJ2-7	TRBV28	CASRLRTGSSEQYF
TRBJ1-2	TRBV7-8	CASSRPEWISYTF
TRBJ1-1	TRBV12-3/TRBV12-4	CASSSGVSEAFF
TRBJ2-1	TRBV14	CASKGRDKFYNEQFF
TRBJ1-3	TRBV30	CAWSVGGPRNTIYF
TRBJ2-3	TRBV27	CASSHRGVDTQYF
TRBJ2-5	TRBV14	CASSQLQGSPFTQYF
TRBJ1-1	TRBV2	CASTVDRGTEAFF
TRBJ2-7	TRBV6-5	CASSYTVSSYEQYF
TRBJ1-6	TRBV27	CASSPTGGARASPLHF
TRBJ2-6	TRBV5-6	CASTGSGANVLTF
TRBJ1-1	TRBV6-1	CASSDVQNTEAFF
TRBJ2-4	TRBV28	CASSLRASGGRKNIQYF
TRBJ2-5	TRBV28	CASSYGETQYF
TRBJ1-2	TRBV27	CASSWGPGGAYGYTF
TRBJ2-7	TRBV29-1	CSLVGRTTPSYEQYF
TRBJ1-6	TRBV3-1/TRBV3-2	CASSLRDSNSPLHF
TRBJ2-1	TRBV28	CACLDVNRGSYNEQFF
TRBJ2-3	TRBV3-1/TRBV3-2	CASSRLAGGQDTQYF
TRBJ2-5	TRBV7-2	CASSTRLAGTQETQYF
TRBJ2-6	TRBV19	CASSLGLPFSGANVLTF
TRBJ2-1	TRBV5-1	CASRRDRGQNEQFF
TRBJ1-2	TRBV12-3/TRBV12-4	CASSFSNGYTF
TRBJ2-2	TRBV7-3	CASKRMQGTGELFF
TRBJ1-5	TRBV6-5	CASSYSEGGQPQHF
TRBJ1-1	TRBV2	CASRIGTDTEAFF
TRBJ2-1	TRBV5-1	CASSLDRARNEQFF
TRBJ1-1	TRBV2	CASSDYRSNTEAFF
TRBJ2-7	TRBV5-1	CASSLGPKPHEQYF
TRBJ2-5	TRBV2	CASCPTYNLGETQYF
TRBJ2-1	TRBV5-1	CASSYVAGGKNEQFF
TRBJ2-3	TRBV29-1	CSVEGGITDTQYF
TRBJ2-3	TRBV13	CASSLGLGLAGGHDRTDTQYF
TRBJ2-1	TRBV9	CASSFGLAGVEQFF
TRBJ1-6	TRBV18	CASSPGNSPLHF
TRBJ2-2	TRBV16	CASSFRSTGELFF
TRBJ2-5	TRBV19	CASSEDGEETQYF
TRBJ2-5	TRBV29-1	CSALQEEKETQYF
TRBJ1-1	TRBV9	CASSVDPLNTEAFF
TRBJ2-2	TRBV7-8	CASSITRDRGRAVITGELFF
TRBJ2-2	TRBV3-1/TRBV3-2	CASSLLTDGELFF
TRBJ1-6	TRBV30	CAWSVGQTYNSPLHF
TRBJ1-6	TRBV5-1	CASSRTGGANSPLHF
TRBJ2-3	TRBV10-3	CAISGGASTDTQYF
TRBJ2-3	TRBV12-3/TRBV12-4	CASSPNRPDTQYF